Listed below are T cell receptor beta chains from one sample, sequenced in a study of blood T cells in healthy people across ages. One entry per CDR3 protein results from TCRdb running MiXCR on the 5' RACE reads. The sample carries hundreds of thousands of distinct CDR3 sequences, roughly 25% recorded once. These data also featured in a second study, about T cells of mothers and their children.

Sequencing was carried out using blood. These receptors were obtained from a boy under 18 in good health. Both conserved end residues are part of each CDR3. A D gene is named only where the DNA matches it firmly. Some rows mark clone size as missing; the rest say once, few, many or name a class of expanded clone.

d_call: .; j_call: TRBJ2-2; clone_size: .; v_call: TRBV12-3/TRBV12-4; cdr3_aa: CASRIRLNGAGELFF; cdr3_nt: TGTGCCAGCAGGATCAGACTAAACGGAGCCGGGGAGCTGTTTTTT
d_call: TRBD2; j_call: TRBJ2-2; clone_size: few; v_call: TRBV3-1; cdr3_aa: CASSPRPLGREDTGELFF; cdr3_nt: TGTGCCAGCAGCCCAAGGCCCTTAGGGCGGGAGGACACCGGGGAGCTGTTTTTT
d_call: TRBD2; j_call: TRBJ2-3; clone_size: .; v_call: TRBV7-2; cdr3_aa: CASARLAGDDGLPTDTQYF; cdr3_nt: TGTGCCTCGGCCCGACTAGCGGGAGATGATGGTTTGCCCACAGATACGCAGTATTTT
d_call: .; j_call: TRBJ2-7; clone_size: .; v_call: TRBV6-1; cdr3_aa: CASRGGGSSYEQYF; cdr3_nt: TGTGCCAGCAGGGGCGGGGGCAGCTCCTACGAGCAGTACTTC
d_call: TRBD2; j_call: TRBJ2-7; clone_size: .; v_call: TRBV20-1; cdr3_aa: CSARSASGSLWEQYF; cdr3_nt: TGCAGTGCTAGATCCGCTAGCGGGAGTCTTTGGGAGCAGTACTTC
d_call: .; j_call: TRBJ2-5; clone_size: .; v_call: TRBV29-1; cdr3_aa: CSVMSGQETQYF; cdr3_nt: TGCAGCGTTATGAGCGGCCAAGAGACCCAGTACTTC
d_call: .; j_call: TRBJ2-3; clone_size: few; v_call: TRBV28; cdr3_aa: CASSFRPGGASTDTQYF; cdr3_nt: TGTGCCAGCAGTTTTCGGCCTGGCGGGGCGAGCACAGATACGCAGTATTTT
d_call: .; j_call: TRBJ2-7; clone_size: few; v_call: TRBV7-9; cdr3_aa: CASSLGLLTGSTYEQYF; cdr3_nt: TGTGCCAGCAGCTTAGGGTTGTTAACGGGGAGTACCTACGAGCAGTACTTC
d_call: TRBD2; j_call: TRBJ2-3; clone_size: few; v_call: TRBV29-1; cdr3_aa: CSVDTSGVTDTQYF; cdr3_nt: TGCAGCGTGGACACTAGCGGAGTCACAGATACGCAGTATTTT
d_call: .; j_call: TRBJ1-2; clone_size: .; v_call: TRBV12-3/TRBV12-4; cdr3_aa: CASSFDGYEGNGYTF; cdr3_nt: TGTGCCAGCAGTTTTGACGGCTACGAGGGAAATGGCTACACCTTC
d_call: .; j_call: TRBJ2-7; clone_size: many; v_call: TRBV19; cdr3_aa: CASGKDETYEQYF; cdr3_nt: TGTGCCAGTGGGAAGGACGAAACCTACGAGCAGTACTTC
d_call: .; j_call: TRBJ1-2; clone_size: few; v_call: TRBV29-1; cdr3_aa: CSVEEPRAPQNGYTF; cdr3_nt: TGCAGCGTTGAAGAGCCCCGGGCCCCCCAAAATGGCTACACCTTC
d_call: .; j_call: TRBJ1-1; clone_size: .; v_call: TRBV14; cdr3_aa: CASSRLLNTEAFF; cdr3_nt: TGTGCCAGCAGCCGTCTCTTGAACACTGAAGCTTTCTTT
d_call: .; j_call: TRBJ1-1; clone_size: .; v_call: TRBV20-1; cdr3_aa: CSATDWDTEAFF; cdr3_nt: TGCAGTGCTACGGACTGGGACACTGAAGCTTTCTTT
d_call: .; j_call: TRBJ1-1; clone_size: few; v_call: TRBV28; cdr3_aa: CASSFGRVNTEAFF; cdr3_nt: TGTGCCAGCAGTTTTGGTAGGGTTAACACTGAAGCTTTCTTT
d_call: TRBD1; j_call: TRBJ1-5; clone_size: few; v_call: TRBV12-3/TRBV12-4; cdr3_aa: CASSPPTGQSNQPQHF; cdr3_nt: TGTGCCAGCAGTCCCCCGACAGGGCAAAGCAATCAGCCCCAGCATTTT
d_call: .; j_call: TRBJ2-2; clone_size: few; v_call: TRBV7-8; cdr3_aa: CASSLLLVAEGAGELFF; cdr3_nt: TGTGCCAGCAGCTTATTATTAGTAGCGGAGGGCGCCGGGGAGCTGTTTTTT
d_call: .; j_call: TRBJ2-2; clone_size: few; v_call: TRBV6-5; cdr3_aa: CASMGRIHTGELFF; cdr3_nt: TGTGCCAGCATGGGACGGATTCACACCGGGGAGCTGTTTTTT
d_call: .; j_call: TRBJ1-2; clone_size: few; v_call: TRBV12-5; cdr3_aa: CASGWTDYGYTF; cdr3_nt: TGTGCTAGTGGGTGGACAGACTATGGCTACACCTTC
d_call: .; j_call: TRBJ1-3; clone_size: .; v_call: TRBV6-6; cdr3_aa: CASESGPDTIYF; cdr3_nt: TGTGCCAGCGAATCTGGGCCGGACACCATATATTTT
d_call: .; j_call: TRBJ1-2; clone_size: .; v_call: TRBV21-1; cdr3_aa: CASSKDHRGECGYTF; cdr3_nt: TGTGCCAGCAGCAAAGATCACAGGGGGGAGTGTGGCTACACCTTC
d_call: .; j_call: TRBJ2-1; clone_size: .; v_call: TRBV29-1; cdr3_aa: CSVERGGEQFF; cdr3_nt: TGCAGCGTTGAACGGGGAGGTGAGCAGTTCTTC
d_call: .; j_call: TRBJ2-6; clone_size: .; v_call: TRBV9; cdr3_aa: CASSVRFEASGANVLTF; cdr3_nt: TGTGCCAGCAGCGTACGGTTCGAGGCCTCTGGGGCCAACGTCCTGACTTTC
d_call: .; j_call: TRBJ2-1; clone_size: .; v_call: TRBV2; cdr3_aa: CASSEASLDLNEQFF; cdr3_nt: TGTGCCAGCAGTGAGGCCTCTCTCGACCTCAATGAGCAGTTCTTC
d_call: .; j_call: TRBJ2-3; clone_size: .; v_call: TRBV5-1; cdr3_aa: CASSLAAGAPFGDTQYF; cdr3_nt: TGCGCCAGCAGCTTGGCCGCAGGGGCGCCCTTCGGAGATACGCAGTATTTT
d_call: .; j_call: TRBJ1-1; clone_size: .; v_call: TRBV7-9; cdr3_aa: CASSLVYSGRKNTEAFF; cdr3_nt: TGTGCCAGCAGCTTAGTATACTCGGGCAGAAAGAACACTGAAGCTTTCTTT
d_call: .; j_call: TRBJ1-1; clone_size: few; v_call: TRBV12-3/TRBV12-4; cdr3_aa: CASSLPVGGDTEAFF; cdr3_nt: TGTGCCAGCAGCCTCCCGGTGGGGGGGGACACTGAAGCTTTCTTT
d_call: TRBD1; j_call: TRBJ1-6; clone_size: .; v_call: TRBV10-2; cdr3_aa: CASSGTFNWGQGNSPLHF; cdr3_nt: TGCGCCAGCAGCGGTACCTTTAATTGGGGACAGGGGAATTCACCCCTCCACTTT
d_call: .; j_call: TRBJ1-4; clone_size: few; v_call: TRBV25-1; cdr3_aa: CASSVTILSEKLFF; cdr3_nt: TGTGCCAGCAGTGTGACAATCCTCTCCGAAAAACTGTTTTTT
d_call: .; j_call: TRBJ2-7; clone_size: .; v_call: TRBV4-1; cdr3_aa: CASSQVYDPERPEQYF; cdr3_nt: TGCGCCAGCAGCCAAGTGTACGATCCTGAACGTCCCGAGCAGTACTTC
d_call: TRBD1; j_call: TRBJ2-2; clone_size: .; v_call: TRBV28; cdr3_aa: CASTPGQSSTGELFF; cdr3_nt: TGTGCCAGCACCCCGGGACAGTCGAGCACCGGGGAGCTGTTTTTT
d_call: TRBD2; j_call: TRBJ2-7; clone_size: few; v_call: TRBV9; cdr3_aa: CASSGREGRDEQYF; cdr3_nt: TGTGCCAGCAGCGGACGGGAGGGAAGGGACGAGCAGTACTTC
d_call: .; j_call: TRBJ2-1; clone_size: .; v_call: TRBV4-2; cdr3_aa: CASSQDRQNNEQFF; cdr3_nt: TGTGCCAGCAGCCAAGATAGACAAAACAATGAGCAGTTCTTC
d_call: .; j_call: TRBJ1-1; clone_size: few; v_call: TRBV7-2; cdr3_aa: CASSGRQAGTSGQAFF; cdr3_nt: TGTGCCAGCAGTGGTAGACAGGCCGGGACTTCAGGACAGGCTTTCTTT
d_call: TRBD2; j_call: TRBJ2-7; clone_size: .; v_call: TRBV13; cdr3_aa: CASSSRGVAGVHEQYF; cdr3_nt: TGTGCCAGCAGCTCCCGGGGGGTAGCGGGAGTTCACGAGCAGTACTTC
d_call: .; j_call: TRBJ2-5; clone_size: .; v_call: TRBV29-1; cdr3_aa: CSVFGSRETQYF; cdr3_nt: TGCAGCGTTTTCGGTAGTAGAGAGACCCAGTACTTC
d_call: .; j_call: TRBJ1-1; clone_size: .; v_call: TRBV12-3/TRBV12-4; cdr3_aa: CASSFGAGGKNTEAFF; cdr3_nt: TGTGCCAGCAGTTTTGGGGCTGGGGGGAAGAACACTGAAGCTTTCTTT
d_call: .; j_call: TRBJ1-3; clone_size: few; v_call: TRBV27; cdr3_aa: CASSLFAGFGAIYF; cdr3_nt: TGTGCCAGCAGTTTATTTGCAGGGTTTGGCGCCATATATTTT
d_call: TRBD1; j_call: TRBJ1-3; clone_size: .; v_call: TRBV5-1; cdr3_aa: CASSVDRGSGNTIYF; cdr3_nt: TGCGCCAGCAGCGTGGACAGGGGCTCTGGAAACACCATATATTTT
d_call: TRBD1; j_call: TRBJ2-7; clone_size: few; v_call: TRBV11-2; cdr3_aa: CASSFVQGANHEQYF; cdr3_nt: TGTGCCAGCAGCTTTGTACAGGGGGCAAATCACGAGCAGTACTTC
d_call: TRBD2; j_call: TRBJ2-7; clone_size: few; v_call: TRBV4-1; cdr3_aa: CASSRLADRSYEQYF; cdr3_nt: TGCGCCAGCAGCCGCCTAGCGGACCGATCCTACGAGCAGTACTTC
d_call: .; j_call: TRBJ2-1; clone_size: .; v_call: TRBV7-9; cdr3_aa: CASSSRKSSYNEQFF; cdr3_nt: TGTGCCAGCAGCTCCCGGAAAAGCTCCTACAATGAGCAGTTCTTC
d_call: TRBD2; j_call: TRBJ2-1; clone_size: .; v_call: TRBV20-1; cdr3_aa: CSARDPGASGIAEQFF; cdr3_nt: TGCAGTGCTAGAGATCCGGGAGCTAGCGGGATCGCTGAGCAGTTCTTC
d_call: .; j_call: TRBJ1-6; clone_size: few; v_call: TRBV6-5; cdr3_aa: CASSYSPQATGSPLHF; cdr3_nt: TGTGCCAGCAGTTACTCGCCACAGGCCACGGGGTCACCCCTCCACTTT
d_call: .; j_call: TRBJ2-5; clone_size: few; v_call: TRBV12-3/TRBV12-4; cdr3_aa: CASRPGPEETQYF; cdr3_nt: TGTGCCAGCAGGCCGGGTCCGGAGGAGACCCAGTACTTC
d_call: TRBD2; j_call: TRBJ2-7; clone_size: .; v_call: TRBV4-1; cdr3_aa: CASSQEQAGGPFEQYF; cdr3_nt: TGCGCCAGCAGCCAAGAACAAGCGGGAGGGCCCTTCGAGCAGTACTTC
d_call: .; j_call: TRBJ2-7; clone_size: .; v_call: TRBV20-1; cdr3_aa: CSASRGVSYEQYF; cdr3_nt: TGCAGTGCTAGTCGAGGGGTATCCTACGAGCAGTACTTC
d_call: .; j_call: TRBJ2-5; clone_size: few; v_call: TRBV6-1; cdr3_aa: CASEGFSLDQYF; cdr3_nt: TGTGCCAGCGAGGGGTTTTCTCTGGACCAGTACTTC
d_call: .; j_call: TRBJ2-7; clone_size: few; v_call: TRBV5-1; cdr3_aa: CASSPAGGRYEQYF; cdr3_nt: TGCGCCAGCAGCCCGGCCGGGGGGCGATACGAGCAGTACTTC
d_call: .; j_call: TRBJ1-1; clone_size: .; v_call: TRBV14; cdr3_aa: CASSQERAMNTEAFF; cdr3_nt: TGTGCCAGCAGCCAAGAACGGGCGATGAACACTGAAGCTTTCTTT
d_call: .; j_call: TRBJ2-7; clone_size: few; v_call: TRBV6-2/TRBV6-3; cdr3_aa: CASSLLSFQTYEQYF; cdr3_nt: TGTGCCAGCAGCCTTTTAAGTTTCCAGACCTACGAGCAGTACTTC